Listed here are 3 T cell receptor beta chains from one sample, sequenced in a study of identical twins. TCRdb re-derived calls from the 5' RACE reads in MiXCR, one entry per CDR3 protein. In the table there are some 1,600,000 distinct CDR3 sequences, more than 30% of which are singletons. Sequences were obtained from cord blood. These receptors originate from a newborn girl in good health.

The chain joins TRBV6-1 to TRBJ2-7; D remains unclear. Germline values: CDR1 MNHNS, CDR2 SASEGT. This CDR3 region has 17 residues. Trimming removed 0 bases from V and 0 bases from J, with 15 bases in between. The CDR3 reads CASSEARARHLSYEQYF. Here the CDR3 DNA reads TGTGCCAGCAGTGAAGCTCGAGCCAGACACCTCTCCTACGAGCAGTACTTC.

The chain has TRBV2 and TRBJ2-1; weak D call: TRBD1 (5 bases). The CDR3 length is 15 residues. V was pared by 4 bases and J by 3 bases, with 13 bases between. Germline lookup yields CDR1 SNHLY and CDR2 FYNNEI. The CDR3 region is CASSGQFYYYNEQFF. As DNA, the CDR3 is TGTGCCAGCAGTGGACAGTTCTACTACTACAATGAGCAGTTCTTC.

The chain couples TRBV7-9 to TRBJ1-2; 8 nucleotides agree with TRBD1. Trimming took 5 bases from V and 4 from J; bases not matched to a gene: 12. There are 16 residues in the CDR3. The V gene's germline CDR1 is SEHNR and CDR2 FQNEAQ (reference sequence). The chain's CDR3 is CASSPKTGGTGYGYTF. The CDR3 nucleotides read TGTGCCAGCAGCCCCAAAACAGGGGGAACGGGCTATGGCTACACCTTC.